The 24 T cell receptor beta chains reported below all come from one sample, sequenced in a study of blood T cell repertoires in COVID-19. Clones were read by immunoSEQ multiplex PCR, and TCRdb kept only the in-frame ones, dropping some. The data show some 390,000 clones, with roughly 86% seen just once and about 3% held by the top ten. Sequences were obtained from peripheral blood. These receptors came from a human donor in a cohort sampled during active COVID-19.

The gene calls are TRBV5-4 and TRBJ1-6; maybe TRBD1 (6 bases). The germline CDR1 and CDR2 sequences are SGHNT and YYREEE (reference sequence). CDR3 length: 17 amino acids. V shed 4 bases and J shed 10 bases, with 24 bases lying between them. Here the CDR3 reads CASSQINYGTFVSPLHF. CDR3 sequence (DNA): TGTGCCAGCAGCCAGATCAATTATGGGACATTTGTGTCACCCCTCCACTTT.

CDR3 DNA: TGCGCCAGCAGCTTGGGAGTCCGCAGGGAGGGGACGCACACTGAAGCTTTCTTT. This sequence encodes CASSLGVRREGTHTEAFF. The chain joins TRBV5-1 to TRBJ1-1; TRBD1 might be the D (5 bases). The germline V gene has CDR1 SGHRS and CDR2 YFSETQ. CDR3 length equals 18 residues. V lost 0 bases to trimming and J lost 3 bases, with 21 bases between them. Based on the CDR3 plus reference TRBV5-1 and TRBJ1-1, the full variable domain is KAGVTQTPRYLIKTRGQQVTLSCSPISGHRSVSWYQQTPGQGLQFLFEYFSETQRNKGNFPGRFSGRQFSNSRSEMNVSTLELGDSALYLCASSLGVRREGTHTEAFFGQGTRLTVV.

This clone was recorded only once. The rearrangement links TRBV5-6 to TRBJ2-3; TRBD2 aligns across 9 bases. The CDR3 loop spans 13 amino acids. CDR1 and CDR2 from the germline V gene are SGHDT and YYEEEE. Trimming removed 2 bases from V and 7 bases from J; junction bases left unmatched: 2. The CDR3 protein is CASSFSGRNTQYF. CDR3 bases: TGTGCCAGCAGCTTTAGCGGGAGAAATACGCAGTATTTT.

This clone came up a few times. The chain joins TRBV6-5 to TRBJ2-7, with D maybe TRBD2 (5 bases). The V and J ends lost 6 bases and 4 bases respectively, with 13 bases between them. This CDR3 is built from 13 residues. From germline, CDR1 is MNHEY and CDR2 SVGAGI. The CDR3 DNA is TGTGCCAGCAGGGAGAGTGGGAGTTACGAGCAGTACTTC. Translating it yields CASRESGSYEQYF.

The V call is TRBV28, the J call TRBJ2-6, with D maybe TRBD1 (6 bases). There are 15 residues in the CDR3. The V and J ends lost 6 bases and 2 bases respectively, with 11 bases between them. Per germline, CDR1 MDHEN and CDR2 SYDVKM. In nucleotides, the CDR3 is TGTGCCAGCAGGAGACCAGGGGCTGGGGCCAACGTCCTGACTTTC. This sequence encodes CASRRPGAGANVLTF.

The chain combines TRBV3-1 (or the pseudogene TRBV3-2) with TRBJ2-7, with TRBD1 as a possible D gene (6 bases). Looked up from germline, CDR1 is LGHDT and CDR2 is YNNKEL (reference sequence). The CDR3 has 13 residues. V was pared by 3 bases and J by 3 bases, with 9 bases between. The CDR3 here is CASSQDSGYEQYF. Here the CDR3 DNA reads TGTGCCAGCAGCCAGGACAGCGGCTACGAGCAGTACTTC.

The rearrangement uses TRBV7-3 and TRBJ2-7, with TRBD2 identical over 14 bases. Trimming removed 6 bases from V and 5 bases from J; junction bases left unmatched: 9. The CDR3 length is 16 residues. Germline values: CDR1 SGHTA, CDR2 FQGTGA. The DNA of the CDR3 is TGTGCCAGCAGAACCGGGACTAGCGGGAGAACCCACGAGCAGTACTTC. Its protein is CASRTGTSGRTHEQYF.

This clone has just one count. The genes are TRBV5-1 and TRBJ1-2; D may be TRBD1 (6 bases). Germline assignment: CDR1 SGHRS and CDR2 YFSETQ. The CDR3 totals 14 residues. The V end lost 4 bases, the J end lost 4 bases, and 14 bases lay between the germline ends. The CDR3 DNA reads TGCGCCAGCAGCCTGACAGGATCGGCCTATGGCTACACCTTC. This translates into CASSLTGSAYGYTF.

The CDR3 protein is CASRQQGAGTDTQYF. CDR3 DNA sequence: TGTGCCAGTAGACAACAGGGGGCTGGCACAGATACGCAGTATTTT. The J gene is TRBJ2-3, the V gene TRBV19, with 9 bases that match TRBD1. CDR3 length: 15 amino acids. V lost 6 bases and J lost 1; bases outside the gene matches: 5. Per the germline V gene, CDR1 is LNHDA and CDR2 is SQIVND (reference sequence).

This chain joins TRBV15 and TRBJ2-6; no definite D call. There are 15 residues in the CDR3. The germline V gene encodes CDR1 LNHNV and CDR2 YYDKDF (reference sequence). V lost 1 base and J lost 0, with 4 bases in between. CDR3 bases: TGTGCCACCAGCAGAGGAGGCTCTGGGGCCAACGTCCTGACTTTC. Protein product: CATSRGGSGANVLTF.

This clone appeared a few times. The V gene is TRBV7-9, the J gene TRBJ2-3; maybe TRBD1 (5 bases). Trimming removed 1 base from V and 2 bases from J, with 7 bases in between. CDR3 length: 14 amino acids. The germline V gene encodes CDR1 SEHNR and CDR2 FQNEAQ (reference sequence). CDR3 DNA: TGTGCCAGCAGCTTAGAAGGGGTCACAGATACGCAGTATTTT. Translation gives CASSLEGVTDTQYF.

This chain connects TRBV28 to TRBJ2-2, with TRBD2 matching 8 bases. Per germline, CDR1 MDHEN and CDR2 SYDVKM. V shed 2 bases, J shed 3 bases, and the junction held 8 bases outside the gene matches. CDR3 length: 17 amino acids. Here the CDR3 reads CASSLPGGAVDTGELFF. CDR3 nucleotide sequence: TGTGCCAGCAGTTTACCCGGGGGGGCGGTTGACACCGGGGAGCTGTTTTTT.

The V and J genes are TRBV6-6 and TRBJ2-1; D remains unclear. V shed 6 bases and J shed 6 bases, with 18 bases lying between them. Germline V gives CDR1 MNHNY, CDR2 SVGAGI (reference sequence). The CDR3 runs to 15 residues. CDR3 bases: TGTGCCAGCAGCCCGGCAGCAGACACCTTCAATGAGCAGTTCTTC. Its protein product is CASSPAADTFNEQFF.

This chain uses TRBV2 with TRBJ2-1; the D gene is possibly TRBD2 (5 bases). Trimming took off 1 base at V and 9 bases at J, with 16 bases between the two ends. The CDR3 extends over 15 amino acids. CDR1 is SNHLY and CDR2 is FYNNEI in the germline V gene. This CDR3 is CASSEGRAIVSEQFF. Here the CDR3 DNA reads TGTGCCAGCAGTGAAGGGCGGGCAATTGTCTCTGAGCAGTTCTTC.

This clone was counted a few times. This rearrangement joins TRBV7-2 to TRBJ2-3; D uncertain. V lost 5 bases, J lost 4 bases, and 13 bases lay in between. Germline V gene lookup returns CDR1 SGHTA and CDR2 FQGNSA. The CDR3 covers 14 residues. The chain's CDR3 is CASSEAVVSDTQYF. CDR3 sequence (DNA): TGTGCCAGCAGCGAAGCCGTGGTTTCAGATACGCAGTATTTT.

The chain links TRBV10-3 to TRBJ2-3, with D possibly matching TRBD2 (7 bases). The length of the CDR3 is 14 residues. V shed 6 bases and J shed 4 bases, with 14 bases lying between them. Germline values: CDR1 ENHRY, CDR2 SYGVKD. The CDR3 protein is CAIRTGGRADTQYF. CDR3 sequence (DNA): TGTGCCATCAGGACGGGGGGCCGGGCAGATACGCAGTATTTT.

This clone was seen a few times. The CDR3 loop reads CASGRNNSPLHF. Written as DNA, the CDR3 is TGTGCCAGCGGCCGCAATAATTCACCCCTCCACTTT. The gene calls are TRBV6-5 and TRBJ1-6, with D unclear. The V gene's germline CDR1 is MNHEY and CDR2 SVGAGI. The CDR3 has 12 residues. The germline V and J ends were trimmed by 8 bases and 5 bases, with 7 bases remaining between them.

This clone was seen once. This chain connects TRBV3-1 (or the pseudogene TRBV3-2) to TRBJ2-5, with 9 bases lining up with TRBD2. The germline V gene encodes CDR1 LGHDT and CDR2 YNNKEL (reference sequence). The CDR3 has 15 residues. The trim removed 0 bases at V and 2 bases at J, leaving 1 base unmatched. The CDR3 loop is CASSQDLAGQETQYF. The CDR3, as DNA: TGTGCCAGCAGCCAAGACCTAGCGGGGCAAGAGACCCAGTACTTC.

The rearrangement joins TRBV9 to TRBJ2-3, with D tentatively TRBD2 (6 bases). CDR1 SGDLS and CDR2 YYNGEE come from the germline V gene. Trimming shortened V by 3 bases and J by 2 bases, and 13 bases separated the two germline ends. The CDR3 length is 15 residues. CDR3 in amino acids: CASSGSSAPTDTQYF. For the CDR3, the DNA is TGTGCCAGCAGCGGATCTAGCGCCCCCACAGATACGCAGTATTTT.

The chain is built from TRBV6-5 and TRBJ1-2, with unresolved D. The V end lost 6 bases, the J end lost 0 bases, and 8 bases lay between the germline ends. The CDR3 loop spans 13 amino acids. Looked up from germline, CDR1 is MNHEY and CDR2 is SVGAGI. CDR3 in DNA: TGTGCCAGCAGAGAGGTCTCTAACTATGGCTACACCTTC. Protein: CASREVSNYGYTF.

Only a few counts were recorded for this clone. The chain has TRBV4-1 and TRBJ1-6; D is unclear. Germline values: CDR1 MGHRA, CDR2 YSYEKL. V lost 4 bases and J lost 8, with 15 bases in between. The CDR3 extends over 15 amino acids. The CDR3 region has the DNA TGCGCCAGCAGCCTTCGACCCACCGGGGATTCACCCCTCCACTTT. It specifies CASSLRPTGDSPLHF.

The chain links TRBV11-1 to TRBJ2-2, with 8 bases identical to TRBD1. The V gene's germline CDR1 is SGHAT and CDR2 FQDESV (reference sequence). V shed 4 bases, J shed 4 bases, and the junction held 5 bases outside the gene matches. The CDR3 sequence is 15 residues long. The CDR3 loop reads CASSWTGTVTGELFF. In DNA, the CDR3 is TGTGCCAGCAGCTGGACAGGGACCGTCACCGGGGAGCTGTTTTTT.

This sequence joins TRBV5-1 and TRBJ1-3; a possible D gene is TRBD1 (6 bases). Trimming stripped 2 bases from V and 0 bases from J, with 12 bases between. The CDR3 length is 16 residues. In germline, CDR1 is SGHRS, CDR2 YFSETQ. DNA for the CDR3: TGCGCCAGCAGCTTACAGGGAGTCCGCTCTGGAAACACCATATATTTT. Translating it yields CASSLQGVRSGNTIYF.

The chain couples TRBV5-1 to TRBJ2-1; 7 bases agree with TRBD1. V shed 1 base, J shed 4 bases, and the junction held 8 bases outside the gene matches. Germline CDR1 SGHRS, CDR2 YFSETQ. The CDR3 is made up of 16 amino acids. This chain's CDR3 is CASSLTSWTGYNEQFF. The CDR3 bases are TGCGCCAGCAGCTTGACCTCCTGGACAGGATACAATGAGCAGTTCTTC.